Listed below are T cell receptor beta chains from one sample, sequenced in a study of blood T cells in healthy people across ages. A single record per CDR3 protein comes from TCRdb applying MiXCR to the 5' RACE reads. Here the sample spans about 1,500,000 distinct CDR3 sequences, roughly 28% being singletons. Sequenced input: blood. Receptor source: a woman aged 25 to 39 in good health. Each CDR3 is given without its conserved first and last residue.

CDR3,V
ASSQGAHGEQY,TRBV7-9
ASSYSPLSTDTQY,TRBV6-5
ASSQQPYEQY,TRBV6-2/TRBV6-3
AGSLGDRGYEQY,TRBV11-2
ASSLMGTSVSTDTQY,TRBV7-2
SVGTGIAYEQY,TRBV29-1
ASSSRDARQETQY,TRBV5-5
AISFAGDYEQY,TRBV10-3
ASSLASGNEQY,TRBV11-2
ASQGGDYEQY,TRBV28
ASSHSLSTAPYGF,TRBV3-1
SVPADNYGYT,TRBV29-1
ASSKGTSQRNEQF,TRBV7-6
ASRPRDRNTGELF,TRBV13
ASSDTGGGRKLF,TRBV7-6
ASSRQGREETQF,TRBV11-2